The present TCR beta chain was sequenced within a study of blood T cell repertoires in COVID-19. Per germline, CDR1 LGHDT and CDR2 YNNKEL (reference sequence). V was cut by 4 bases and J by 5 bases, with 8 bases left in between. This CDR3 is 12 amino acids long. The table came from immunoSEQ multiplex PCR; TCRdb's copy has only in-frame clones and leaves some out. The sample has roughly 45,000 clones, 65% to 90% seen once. The genes are TRBV3-1 (or the pseudogene TRBV3-2) and TRBJ1-1; D remains unclear. Sequenced material: peripheral blood. The TCR originated in a woman of 80 years or more with COVID-19, enrolled during active disease. CDR3 protein: CASSRSPTEAFF. The CDR3 DNA reads TGTGCCAGCAGCCGAAGCCCTACTGAAGCTTTCTTT.